The rows below give T cell receptor beta chains drawn from one sample of a study of blood T cell repertoires in COVID-19. Produced via immunoSEQ multiplex PCR; TCRdb's table is partial and in-frame only. Among some 300,000 clones listed, roughly nine tenths were seen once. Sequencing used PBMCs or T cells enriched from blood (not recorded which). The receptors here all came from a woman in her 30s who had recovered from COVID-19. The CDR3 runs from the conserved cysteine through the conserved F or W.

TRBV28	TRBJ1-3	CASSPLGTGTNTIYF
TRBV18	TRBJ1-2	CASSPWMEGYYGYTF
TRBV3-1/TRBV3-2	TRBJ2-2	CASSQVSAGTTGELFF
TRBV28	TRBJ2-1	CASSSPAYNEQFF
TRBV5-1	TRBJ2-1	CASSLGLAGSEGWNEQFF
TRBV19	TRBJ1-2	CASSIDGATDGYTF
TRBV11-2	TRBJ2-1	CASTFSSGADVDNEQFF
TRBV6-5	TRBJ1-2	CASSYSVPGYGYTF
TRBV18	TRBJ2-2	CASSPPGLPGSGELFF
TRBV6-1	TRBJ2-7	CASNGHYEQYF
TRBV6-4	TRBJ2-3	CASSDSGVDTQYF
TRBV9	TRBJ2-5	CASSAGLARGETQYF
TRBV6-5	TRBJ2-1	CASWAGVHNEQFF
TRBV19	TRBJ2-3	CASSIQKVGTALNPDTQYF
TRBV19	TRBJ2-5	CASSPGGGETQYF
TRBV28	TRBJ1-3	CASSFGVFSGNTIYF
TRBV3-1/TRBV3-2	TRBJ2-1	CASSQIASSNEQFF
TRBV29-1	TRBJ2-7	CSVWEGQASEQYF
TRBV2	TRBJ2-7	CASQTLAGGPYEQYF
TRBV27	TRBJ2-7	CASRASGIFEQYF
TRBV2	TRBJ1-2	CASSDNEVYGYTF
TRBV28	TRBJ1-1	CASSLYSTEAFF
TRBV10-2	TRBJ1-6	CASSDLSPLHF
TRBV5-1	TRBJ1-4	CASSLGTGEEKLFF
TRBV7-8	TRBJ1-4	CASSLTGTGYEKLFF
TRBV30	TRBJ2-2	CAWNRLAGNTGELFF
TRBV5-6	TRBJ2-5	CASSFGIKETQYF
TRBV7-9	TRBJ1-2	CASASGVGGYYGYTF
TRBV9	TRBJ2-1	CASSRDGGTYNEQFF